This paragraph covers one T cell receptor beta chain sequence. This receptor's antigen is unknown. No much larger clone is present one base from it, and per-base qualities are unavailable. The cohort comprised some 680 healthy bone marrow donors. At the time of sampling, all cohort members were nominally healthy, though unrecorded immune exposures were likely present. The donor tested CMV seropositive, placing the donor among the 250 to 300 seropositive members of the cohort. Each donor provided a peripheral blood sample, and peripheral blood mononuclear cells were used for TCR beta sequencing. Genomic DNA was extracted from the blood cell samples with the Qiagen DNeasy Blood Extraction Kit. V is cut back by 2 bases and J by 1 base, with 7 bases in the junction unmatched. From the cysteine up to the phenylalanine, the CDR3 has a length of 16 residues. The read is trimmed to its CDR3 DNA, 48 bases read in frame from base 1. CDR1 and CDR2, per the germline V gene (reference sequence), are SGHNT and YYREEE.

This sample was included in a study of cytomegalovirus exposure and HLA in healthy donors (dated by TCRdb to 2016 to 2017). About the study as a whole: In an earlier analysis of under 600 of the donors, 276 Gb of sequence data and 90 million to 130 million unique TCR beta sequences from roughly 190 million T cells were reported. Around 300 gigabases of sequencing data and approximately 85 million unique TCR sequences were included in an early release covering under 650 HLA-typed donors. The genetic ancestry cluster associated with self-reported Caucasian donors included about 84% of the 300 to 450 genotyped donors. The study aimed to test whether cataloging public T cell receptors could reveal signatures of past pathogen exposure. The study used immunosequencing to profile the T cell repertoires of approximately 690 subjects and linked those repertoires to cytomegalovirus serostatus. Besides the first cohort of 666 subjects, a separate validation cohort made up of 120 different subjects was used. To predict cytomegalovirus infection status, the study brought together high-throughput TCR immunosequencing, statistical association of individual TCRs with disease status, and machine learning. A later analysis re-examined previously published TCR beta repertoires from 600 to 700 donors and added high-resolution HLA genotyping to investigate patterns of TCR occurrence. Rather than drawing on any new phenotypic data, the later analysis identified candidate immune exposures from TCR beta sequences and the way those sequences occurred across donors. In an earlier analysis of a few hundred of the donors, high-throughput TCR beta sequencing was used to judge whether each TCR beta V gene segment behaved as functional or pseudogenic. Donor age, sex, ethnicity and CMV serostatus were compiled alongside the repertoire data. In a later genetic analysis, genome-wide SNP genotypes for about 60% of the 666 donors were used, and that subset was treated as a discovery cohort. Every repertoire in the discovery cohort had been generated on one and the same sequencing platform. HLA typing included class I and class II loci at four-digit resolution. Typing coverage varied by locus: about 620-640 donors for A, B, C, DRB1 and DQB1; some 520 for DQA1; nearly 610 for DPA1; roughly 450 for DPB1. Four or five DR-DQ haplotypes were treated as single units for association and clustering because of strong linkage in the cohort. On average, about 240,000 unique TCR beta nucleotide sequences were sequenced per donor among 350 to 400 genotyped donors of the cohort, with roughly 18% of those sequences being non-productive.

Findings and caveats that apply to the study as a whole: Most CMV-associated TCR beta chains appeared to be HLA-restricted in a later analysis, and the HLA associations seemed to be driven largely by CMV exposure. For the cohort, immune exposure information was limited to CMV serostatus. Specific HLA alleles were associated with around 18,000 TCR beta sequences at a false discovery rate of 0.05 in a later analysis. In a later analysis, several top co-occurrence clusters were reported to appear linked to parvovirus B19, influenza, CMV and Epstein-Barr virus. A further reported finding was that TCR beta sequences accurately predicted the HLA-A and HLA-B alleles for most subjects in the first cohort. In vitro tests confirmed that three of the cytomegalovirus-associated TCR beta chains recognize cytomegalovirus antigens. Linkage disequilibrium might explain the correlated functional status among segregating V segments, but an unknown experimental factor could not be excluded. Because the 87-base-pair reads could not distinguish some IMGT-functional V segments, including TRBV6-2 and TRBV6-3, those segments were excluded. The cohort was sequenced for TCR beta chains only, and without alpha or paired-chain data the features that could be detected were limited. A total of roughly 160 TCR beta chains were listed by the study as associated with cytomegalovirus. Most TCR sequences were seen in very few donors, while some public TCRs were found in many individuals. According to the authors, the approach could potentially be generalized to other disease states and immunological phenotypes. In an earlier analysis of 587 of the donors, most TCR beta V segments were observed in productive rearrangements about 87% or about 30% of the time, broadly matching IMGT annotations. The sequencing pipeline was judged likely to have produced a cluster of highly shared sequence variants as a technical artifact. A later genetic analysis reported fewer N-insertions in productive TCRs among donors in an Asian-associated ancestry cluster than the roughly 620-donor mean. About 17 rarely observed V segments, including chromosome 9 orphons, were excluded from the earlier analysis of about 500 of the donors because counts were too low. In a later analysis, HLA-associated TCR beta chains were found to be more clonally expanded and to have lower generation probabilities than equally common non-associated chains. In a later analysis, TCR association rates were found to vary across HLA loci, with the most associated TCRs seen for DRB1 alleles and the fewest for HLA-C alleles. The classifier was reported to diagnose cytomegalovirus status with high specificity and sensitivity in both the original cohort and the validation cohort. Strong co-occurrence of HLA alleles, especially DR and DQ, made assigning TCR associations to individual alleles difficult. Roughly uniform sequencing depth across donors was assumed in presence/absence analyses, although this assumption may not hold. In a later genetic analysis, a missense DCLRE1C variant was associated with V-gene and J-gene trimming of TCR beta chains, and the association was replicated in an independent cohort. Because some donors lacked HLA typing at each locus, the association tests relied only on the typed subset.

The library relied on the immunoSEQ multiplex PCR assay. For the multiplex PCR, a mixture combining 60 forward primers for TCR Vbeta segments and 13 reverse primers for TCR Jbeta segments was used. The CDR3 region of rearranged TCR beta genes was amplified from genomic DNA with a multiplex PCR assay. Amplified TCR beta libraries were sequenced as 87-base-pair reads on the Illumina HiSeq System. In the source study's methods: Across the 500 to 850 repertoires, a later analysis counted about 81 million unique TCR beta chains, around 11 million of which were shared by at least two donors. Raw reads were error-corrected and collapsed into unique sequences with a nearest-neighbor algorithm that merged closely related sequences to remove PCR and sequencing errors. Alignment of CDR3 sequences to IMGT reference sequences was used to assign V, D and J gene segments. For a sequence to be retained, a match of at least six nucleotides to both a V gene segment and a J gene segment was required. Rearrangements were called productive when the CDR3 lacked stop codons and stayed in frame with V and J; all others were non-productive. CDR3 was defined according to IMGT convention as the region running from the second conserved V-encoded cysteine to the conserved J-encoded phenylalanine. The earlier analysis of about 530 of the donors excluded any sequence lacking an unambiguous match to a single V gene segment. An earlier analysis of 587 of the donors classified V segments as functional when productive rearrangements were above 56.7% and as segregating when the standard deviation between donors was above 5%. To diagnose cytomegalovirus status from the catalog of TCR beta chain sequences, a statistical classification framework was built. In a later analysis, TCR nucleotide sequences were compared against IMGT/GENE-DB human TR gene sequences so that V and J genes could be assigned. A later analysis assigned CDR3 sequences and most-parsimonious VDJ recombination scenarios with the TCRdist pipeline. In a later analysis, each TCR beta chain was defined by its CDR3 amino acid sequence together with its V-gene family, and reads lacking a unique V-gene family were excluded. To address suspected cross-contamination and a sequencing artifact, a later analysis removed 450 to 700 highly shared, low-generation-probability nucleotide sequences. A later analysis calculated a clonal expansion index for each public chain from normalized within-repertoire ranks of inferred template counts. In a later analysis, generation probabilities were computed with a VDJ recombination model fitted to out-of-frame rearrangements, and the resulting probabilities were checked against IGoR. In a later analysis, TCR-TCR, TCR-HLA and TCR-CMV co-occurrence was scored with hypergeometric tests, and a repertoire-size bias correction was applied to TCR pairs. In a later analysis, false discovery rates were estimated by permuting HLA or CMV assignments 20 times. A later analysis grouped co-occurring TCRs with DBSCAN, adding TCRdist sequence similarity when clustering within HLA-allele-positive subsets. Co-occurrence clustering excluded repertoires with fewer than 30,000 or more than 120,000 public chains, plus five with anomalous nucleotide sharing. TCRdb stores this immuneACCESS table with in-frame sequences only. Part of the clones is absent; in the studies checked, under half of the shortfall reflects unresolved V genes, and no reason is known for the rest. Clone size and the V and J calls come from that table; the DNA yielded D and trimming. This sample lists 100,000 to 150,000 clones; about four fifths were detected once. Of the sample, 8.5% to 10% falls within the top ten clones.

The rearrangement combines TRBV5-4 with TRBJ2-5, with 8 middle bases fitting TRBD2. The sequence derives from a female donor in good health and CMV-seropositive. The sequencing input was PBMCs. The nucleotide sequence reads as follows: TGTGCCAGCAGCTTAAGGACTAGCCCTGTCCAAGAGACCCAGTACTTC. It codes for CASSLRTSPVQETQYF. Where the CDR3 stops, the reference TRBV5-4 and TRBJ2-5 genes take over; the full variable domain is ETGVTQSPTHLIKTRGQQVTLRCSSQSGHNTVSWYQQALGQGPQFIFQYYREEENGRGNFPPRFSGLQFPNYSSELNVNALELDDSALYLCASSLRTSPVQETQYFGPGTRLLVL.